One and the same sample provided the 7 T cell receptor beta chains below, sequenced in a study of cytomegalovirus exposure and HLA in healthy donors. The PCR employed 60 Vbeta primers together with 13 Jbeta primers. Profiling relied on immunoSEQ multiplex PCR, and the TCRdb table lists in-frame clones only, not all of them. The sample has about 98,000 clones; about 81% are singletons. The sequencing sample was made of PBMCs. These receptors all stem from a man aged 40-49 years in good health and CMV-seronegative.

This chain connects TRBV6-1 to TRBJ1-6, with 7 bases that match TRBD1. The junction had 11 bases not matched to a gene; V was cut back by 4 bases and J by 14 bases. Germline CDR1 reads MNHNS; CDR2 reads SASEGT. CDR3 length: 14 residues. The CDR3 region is CASSALTGWLALHF. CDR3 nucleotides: TGTGCCAGCAGTGCTTTGACAGGGTGGTTGGCCCTCCACTTT.

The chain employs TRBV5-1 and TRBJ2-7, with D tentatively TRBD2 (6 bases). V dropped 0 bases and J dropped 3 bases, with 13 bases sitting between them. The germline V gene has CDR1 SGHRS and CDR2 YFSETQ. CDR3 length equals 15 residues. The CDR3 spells CASSLGGDALYEQYF. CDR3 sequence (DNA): TGCGCCAGCAGCTTGGGCGGGGACGCTCTCTACGAGCAGTACTTC.

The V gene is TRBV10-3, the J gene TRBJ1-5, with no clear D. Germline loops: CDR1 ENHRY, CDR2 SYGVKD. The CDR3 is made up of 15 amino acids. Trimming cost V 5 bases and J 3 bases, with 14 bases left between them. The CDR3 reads CAISSHPGPNQPQHF. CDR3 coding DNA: TGTGCCATCAGTAGTCACCCTGGGCCCAATCAGCCCCAGCATTTT.

CDR3 loop: CASSESINSSTEKLFF. The CDR3 region has the DNA TGTGCCAGCAGTGAATCCATTAACAGTTCAACCGAAAAACTGTTTTTT. This chain uses TRBV6-1 with TRBJ1-4, with D uncertain. The length of the CDR3 is 16 residues. Trimming stripped 2 bases from V and 8 bases from J, with 18 bases between. The germline V gene encodes CDR1 MNHNS and CDR2 SASEGT.

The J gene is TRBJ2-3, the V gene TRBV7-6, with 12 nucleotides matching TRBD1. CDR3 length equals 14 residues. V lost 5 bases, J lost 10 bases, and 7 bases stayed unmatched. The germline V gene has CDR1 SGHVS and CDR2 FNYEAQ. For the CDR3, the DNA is TGTGCCAGCAGCCGGGGACAGGGGGCTTCTTCGCAGTATTTT. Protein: CASSRGQGASSQYF.

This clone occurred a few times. The CDR3 reads CSVGGVGNQPQHF. CDR3 nucleotides: TGCAGCGTGGGAGGGGTGGGCAATCAGCCCCAGCATTTT. The chain recombines TRBV29-1 with TRBJ1-5; a possible D gene is TRBD1 (5 bases). The germline V and J ends were trimmed by 6 bases and 2 bases, with 11 bases remaining between them. Looked up from germline, CDR1 is SQVTM and CDR2 is ANQGSEA. This CDR3 has 13 amino acids.

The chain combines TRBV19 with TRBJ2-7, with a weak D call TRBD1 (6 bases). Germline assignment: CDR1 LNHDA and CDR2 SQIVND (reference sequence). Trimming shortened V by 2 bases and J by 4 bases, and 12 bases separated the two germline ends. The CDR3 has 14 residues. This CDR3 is CASSIIGGGYEQYF. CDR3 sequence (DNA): TGTGCCAGTAGTATAATTGGGGGCGGTTACGAGCAGTACTTC.